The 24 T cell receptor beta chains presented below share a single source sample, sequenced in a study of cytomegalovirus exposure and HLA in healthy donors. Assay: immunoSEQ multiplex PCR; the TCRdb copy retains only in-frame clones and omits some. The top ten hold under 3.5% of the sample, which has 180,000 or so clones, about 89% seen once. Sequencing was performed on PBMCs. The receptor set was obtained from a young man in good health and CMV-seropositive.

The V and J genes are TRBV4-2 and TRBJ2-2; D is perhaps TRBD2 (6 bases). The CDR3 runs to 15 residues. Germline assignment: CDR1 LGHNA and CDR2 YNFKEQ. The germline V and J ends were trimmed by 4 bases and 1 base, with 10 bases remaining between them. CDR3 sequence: CASSPGGLNTGELFF. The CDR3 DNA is TGTGCCAGCAGCCCTGGGGGACTGAACACCGGGGAGCTGTTTTTT.

CDR3 residues: CAWSIQGDTEAFF. The CDR3, as DNA: TGTGCCTGGAGTATACAGGGGGACACTGAAGCTTTCTTT. The chain combines TRBV30 with TRBJ1-1, with 8 nucleotides matching TRBD1. CDR3 length: 13 residues. After removal of 2 bases from V and 3 bases from J, the junction contained 2 bases not matched to a gene. CDR1 and CDR2 (germline): GTSNPN, SVGIG (reference sequence).

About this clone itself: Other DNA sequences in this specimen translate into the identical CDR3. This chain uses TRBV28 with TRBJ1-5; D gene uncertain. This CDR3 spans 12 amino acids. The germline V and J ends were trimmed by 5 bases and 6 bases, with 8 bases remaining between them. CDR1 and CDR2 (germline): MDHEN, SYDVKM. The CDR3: CASSLEGQPQHF. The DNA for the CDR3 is TGTGCCAGCAGTCTGGAGGGTCAGCCCCAGCATTTT.

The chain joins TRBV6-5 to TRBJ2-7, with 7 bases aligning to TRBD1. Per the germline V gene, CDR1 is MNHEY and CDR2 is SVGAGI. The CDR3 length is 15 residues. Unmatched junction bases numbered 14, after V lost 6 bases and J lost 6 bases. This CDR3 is CASSAGGHSMSEQYF. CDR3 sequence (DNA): TGTGCCAGCAGCGCAGGGGGACATTCCATGAGCGAGCAGTACTTC.

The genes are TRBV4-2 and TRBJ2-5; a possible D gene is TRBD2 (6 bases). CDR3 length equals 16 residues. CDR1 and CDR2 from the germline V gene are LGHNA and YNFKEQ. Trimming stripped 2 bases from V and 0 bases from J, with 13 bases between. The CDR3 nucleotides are TGTGCCAGCAGCCAACCTCGGGACTCGTACCAAGAGACCCAGTACTTC. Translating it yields CASSQPRDSYQETQYF.

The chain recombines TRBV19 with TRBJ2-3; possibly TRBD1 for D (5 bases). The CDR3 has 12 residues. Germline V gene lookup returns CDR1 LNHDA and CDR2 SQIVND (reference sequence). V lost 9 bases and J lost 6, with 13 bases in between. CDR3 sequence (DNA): TGTGCCAGCCGTCAGGGCCTCGATACGCAGTATTTT. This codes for CASRQGLDTQYF.

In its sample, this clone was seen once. As DNA, the CDR3 is TGCAGCGTCCCCCCGGCAGGGGGCAACTACAATGAGCAGTTCTTC. Translating it yields CSVPPAGGNYNEQFF. The gene calls are TRBV29-1 and TRBJ2-1, with 8 positions matching TRBD1. There are 15 residues in the CDR3. Per germline, CDR1 SQVTM and CDR2 ANQGSEA. The junction had 10 bases not matched to a gene; V was cut back by 6 bases and J by 3 bases.

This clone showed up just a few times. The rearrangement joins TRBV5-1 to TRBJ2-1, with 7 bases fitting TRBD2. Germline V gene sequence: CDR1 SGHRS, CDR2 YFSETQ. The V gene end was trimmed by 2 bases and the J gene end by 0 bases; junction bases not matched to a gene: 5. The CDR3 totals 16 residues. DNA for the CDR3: TGCGCCAGCAGCTTAGGAGCGGGGAGCTCCTACAATGAGCAGTTCTTC. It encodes CASSLGAGSSYNEQFF. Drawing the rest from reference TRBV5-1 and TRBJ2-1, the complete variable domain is KAGVTQTPRYLIKTRGQQVTLSCSPISGHRSVSWYQQTPGQGLQFLFEYFSETQRNKGNFPGRFSGRQFSNSRSEMNVSTLELGDSALYLCASSLGAGSSYNEQFFGPGTRLTVL.

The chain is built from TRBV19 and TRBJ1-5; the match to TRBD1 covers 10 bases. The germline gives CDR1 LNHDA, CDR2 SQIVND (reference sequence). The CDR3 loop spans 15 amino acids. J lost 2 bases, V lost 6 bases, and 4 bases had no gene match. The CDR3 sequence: CASSPGTGGNQPQHF. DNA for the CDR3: TGTGCCAGTAGCCCCGGGACAGGGGGCAATCAGCCCCAGCATTTT.

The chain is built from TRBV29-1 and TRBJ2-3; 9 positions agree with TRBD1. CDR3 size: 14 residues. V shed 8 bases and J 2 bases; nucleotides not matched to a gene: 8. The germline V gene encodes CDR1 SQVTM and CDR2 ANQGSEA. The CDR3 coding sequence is TGCAGCACTAGGACAGGGGCCTACACAGATACGCAGTATTTT. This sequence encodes CSTRTGAYTDTQYF.

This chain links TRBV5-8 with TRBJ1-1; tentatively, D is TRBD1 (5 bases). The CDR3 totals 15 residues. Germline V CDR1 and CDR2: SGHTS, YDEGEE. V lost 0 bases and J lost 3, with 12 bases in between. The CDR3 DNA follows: TGTGCCAGCAGCTTGGAGAGGGGAGGTTACACTGAAGCTTTCTTT. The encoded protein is CASSLERGGYTEAFF.

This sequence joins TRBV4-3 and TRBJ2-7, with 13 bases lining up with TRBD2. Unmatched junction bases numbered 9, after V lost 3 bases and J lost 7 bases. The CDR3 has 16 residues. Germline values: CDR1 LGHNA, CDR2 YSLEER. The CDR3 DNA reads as TGCGCCAGCAGCCAGAGGGGACTAGCGGGAAGGGGGGAGCAGTACTTC. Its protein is CASSQRGLAGRGEQYF.

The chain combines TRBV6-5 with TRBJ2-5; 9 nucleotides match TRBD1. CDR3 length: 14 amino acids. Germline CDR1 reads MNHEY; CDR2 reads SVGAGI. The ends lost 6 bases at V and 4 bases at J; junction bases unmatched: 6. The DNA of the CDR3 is TGTGCCAGCAGCCGGACAGGGGTGGGAGAGACCCAGTACTTC. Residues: CASSRTGVGETQYF.

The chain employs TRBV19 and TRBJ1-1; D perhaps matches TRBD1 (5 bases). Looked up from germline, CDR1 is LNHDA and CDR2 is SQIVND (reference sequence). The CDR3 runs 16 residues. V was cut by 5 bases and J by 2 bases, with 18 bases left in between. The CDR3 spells CASSFKIGGGNTEAFF. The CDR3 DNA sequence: TGTGCCAGTAGTTTCAAGATCGGGGGAGGTAACACTGAAGCTTTCTTT.

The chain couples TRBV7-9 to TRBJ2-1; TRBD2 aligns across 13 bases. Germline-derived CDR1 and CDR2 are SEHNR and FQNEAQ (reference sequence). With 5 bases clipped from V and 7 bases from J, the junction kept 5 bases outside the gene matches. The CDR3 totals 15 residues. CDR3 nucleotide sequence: TGTGCCAGCAGCCCCCGGACTAGCGGGAGTAATGAGCAGTTCTTC. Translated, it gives CASSPRTSGSNEQFF.

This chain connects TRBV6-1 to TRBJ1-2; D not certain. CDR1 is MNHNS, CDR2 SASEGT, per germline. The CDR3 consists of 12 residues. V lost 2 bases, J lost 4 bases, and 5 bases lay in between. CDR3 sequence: CASSENIYGYTF. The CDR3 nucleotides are TGTGCCAGCAGTGAAAACATCTATGGCTACACCTTC.

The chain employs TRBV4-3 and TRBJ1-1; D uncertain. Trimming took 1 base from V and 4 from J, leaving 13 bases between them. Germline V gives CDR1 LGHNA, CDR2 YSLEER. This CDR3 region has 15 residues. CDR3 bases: TGCGCCAGCAGCCAAGGACGGTGGAGGCCCACTGAAGCTTTCTTT. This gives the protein CASSQGRWRPTEAFF.

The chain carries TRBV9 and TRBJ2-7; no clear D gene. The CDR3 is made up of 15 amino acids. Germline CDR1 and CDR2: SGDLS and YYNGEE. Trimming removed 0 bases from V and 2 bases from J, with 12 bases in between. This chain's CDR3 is CASSVGGSPPYEQYF. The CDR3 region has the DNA TGTGCCAGCAGCGTAGGAGGCAGTCCCCCCTACGAGCAGTACTTC. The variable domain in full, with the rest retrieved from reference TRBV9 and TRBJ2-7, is DSGVTQTPKHLITATGQRVTLRCSPRSGDLSVYWYQQSLDQGLQFLIQYYNGEERAKGNILERFSAQQFPDLHSELNLSSLELGDSALYFCASSVGGSPPYEQYFGPGTRLTVT.

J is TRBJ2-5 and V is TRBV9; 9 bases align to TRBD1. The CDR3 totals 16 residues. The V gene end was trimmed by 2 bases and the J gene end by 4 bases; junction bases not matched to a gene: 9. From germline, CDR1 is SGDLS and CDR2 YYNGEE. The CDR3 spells CASSVSGGQGRETQYF. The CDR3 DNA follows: TGTGCCAGCAGCGTCTCTGGGGGACAGGGTCGAGAGACCCAGTACTTC.

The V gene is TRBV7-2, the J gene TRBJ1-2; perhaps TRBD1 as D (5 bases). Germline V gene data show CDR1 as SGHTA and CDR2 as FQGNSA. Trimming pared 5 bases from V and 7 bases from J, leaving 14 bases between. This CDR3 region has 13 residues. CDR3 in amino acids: CASSPGHKGGYTF. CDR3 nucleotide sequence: TGTGCCAGCAGCCCCGGACATAAAGGTGGCTACACCTTC.

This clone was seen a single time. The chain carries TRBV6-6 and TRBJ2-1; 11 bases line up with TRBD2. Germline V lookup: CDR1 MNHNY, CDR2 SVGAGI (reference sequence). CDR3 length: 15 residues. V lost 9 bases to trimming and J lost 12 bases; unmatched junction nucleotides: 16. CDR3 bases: TGTGCCAGTGAAACCGGGACTAGCGGCCCAATGGGGCAGTTCTTC. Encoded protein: CASETGTSGPMGQFF.

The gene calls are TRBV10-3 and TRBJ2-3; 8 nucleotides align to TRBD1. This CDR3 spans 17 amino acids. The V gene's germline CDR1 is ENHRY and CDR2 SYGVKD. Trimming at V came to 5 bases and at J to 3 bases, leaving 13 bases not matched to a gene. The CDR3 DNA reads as TGTGCCATCAGTCCCGACACAGGGGGACTGGCAACAGATACGCAGTATTTT. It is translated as CAISPDTGGLATDTQYF.

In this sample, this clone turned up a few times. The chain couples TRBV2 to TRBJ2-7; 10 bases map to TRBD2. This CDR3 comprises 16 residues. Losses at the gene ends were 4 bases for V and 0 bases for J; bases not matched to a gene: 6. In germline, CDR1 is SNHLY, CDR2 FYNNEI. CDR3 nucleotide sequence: TGTGCCAGCAGTGTAGCGGGAGGCGGTAGCTCCTACGAGCAGTACTTC. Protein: CASSVAGGGSSYEQYF. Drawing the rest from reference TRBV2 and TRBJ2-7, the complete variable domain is EPEVTQTPSHQVTQMGQEVILRCVPISNHLYFYWYRQILGQKVEFLVSFYNNEISEKSEIFDDQFSVERPDGSNFTLKIRSTKLEDSAMYFCASSVAGGGSSYEQYFGPGTRLTVT.

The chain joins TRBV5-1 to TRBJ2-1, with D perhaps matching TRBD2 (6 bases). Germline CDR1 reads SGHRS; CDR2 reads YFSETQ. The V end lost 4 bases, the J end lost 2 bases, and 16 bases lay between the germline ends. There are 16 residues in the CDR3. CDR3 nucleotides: TGCGCCAGCAGCCCCGGGACCGCGGGGACCTACAATGAGCAGTTCTTC. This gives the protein CASSPGTAGTYNEQFF.